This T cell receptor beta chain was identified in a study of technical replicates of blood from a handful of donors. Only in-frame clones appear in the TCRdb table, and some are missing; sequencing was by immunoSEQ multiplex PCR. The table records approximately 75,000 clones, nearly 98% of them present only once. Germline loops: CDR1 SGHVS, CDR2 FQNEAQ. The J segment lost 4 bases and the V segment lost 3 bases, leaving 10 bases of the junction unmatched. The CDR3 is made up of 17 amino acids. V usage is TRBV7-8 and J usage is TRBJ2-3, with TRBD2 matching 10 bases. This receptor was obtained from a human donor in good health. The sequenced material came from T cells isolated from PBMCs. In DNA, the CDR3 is TGTGCCAGCAGCTTTTTCCCTTCTAGCGGGAGAGCAGATACGCAGTATTTT. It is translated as CASSFFPSSGRADTQYF.